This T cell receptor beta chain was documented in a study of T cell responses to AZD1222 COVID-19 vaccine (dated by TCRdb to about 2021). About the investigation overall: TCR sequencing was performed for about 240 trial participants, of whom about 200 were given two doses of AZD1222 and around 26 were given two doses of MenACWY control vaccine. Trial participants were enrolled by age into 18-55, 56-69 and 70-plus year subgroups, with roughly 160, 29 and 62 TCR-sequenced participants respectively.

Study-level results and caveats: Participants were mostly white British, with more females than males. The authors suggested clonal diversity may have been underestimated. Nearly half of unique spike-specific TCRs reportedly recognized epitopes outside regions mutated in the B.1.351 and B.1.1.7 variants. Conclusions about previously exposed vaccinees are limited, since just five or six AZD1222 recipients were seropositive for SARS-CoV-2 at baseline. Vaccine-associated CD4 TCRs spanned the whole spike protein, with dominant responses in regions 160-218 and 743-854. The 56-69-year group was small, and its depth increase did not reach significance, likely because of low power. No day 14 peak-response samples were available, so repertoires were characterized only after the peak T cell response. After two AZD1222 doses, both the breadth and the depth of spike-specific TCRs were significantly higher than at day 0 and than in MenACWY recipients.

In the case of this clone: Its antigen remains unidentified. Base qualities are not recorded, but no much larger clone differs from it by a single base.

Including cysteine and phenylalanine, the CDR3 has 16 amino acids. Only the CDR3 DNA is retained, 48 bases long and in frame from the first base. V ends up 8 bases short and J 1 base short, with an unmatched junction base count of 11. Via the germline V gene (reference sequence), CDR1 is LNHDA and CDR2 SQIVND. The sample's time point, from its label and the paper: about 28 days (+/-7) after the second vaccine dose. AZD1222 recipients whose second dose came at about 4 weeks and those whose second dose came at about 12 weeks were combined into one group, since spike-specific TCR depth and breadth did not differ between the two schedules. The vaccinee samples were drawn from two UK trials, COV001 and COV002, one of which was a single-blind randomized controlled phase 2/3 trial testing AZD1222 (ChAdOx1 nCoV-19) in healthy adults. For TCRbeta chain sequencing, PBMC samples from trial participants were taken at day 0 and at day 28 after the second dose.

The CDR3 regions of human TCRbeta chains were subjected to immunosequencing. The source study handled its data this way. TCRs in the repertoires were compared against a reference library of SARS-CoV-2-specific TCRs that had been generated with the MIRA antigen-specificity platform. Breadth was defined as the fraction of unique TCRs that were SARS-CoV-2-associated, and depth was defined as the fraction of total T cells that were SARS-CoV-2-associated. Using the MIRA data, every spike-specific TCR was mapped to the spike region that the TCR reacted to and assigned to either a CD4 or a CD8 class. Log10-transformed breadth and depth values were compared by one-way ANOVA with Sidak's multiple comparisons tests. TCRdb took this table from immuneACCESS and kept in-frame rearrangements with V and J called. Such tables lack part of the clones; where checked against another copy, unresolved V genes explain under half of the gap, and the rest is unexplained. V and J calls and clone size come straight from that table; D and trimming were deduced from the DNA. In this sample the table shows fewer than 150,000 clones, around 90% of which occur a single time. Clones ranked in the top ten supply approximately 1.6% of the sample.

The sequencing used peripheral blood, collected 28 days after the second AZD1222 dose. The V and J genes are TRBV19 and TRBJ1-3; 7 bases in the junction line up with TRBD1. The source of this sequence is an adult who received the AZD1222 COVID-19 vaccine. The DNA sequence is TGTGCCAGTTCAACCCCGGGACAGACTTCTGGAAACACCATATATTTT. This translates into CASSTPGQTSGNTIYF.